These 13 T cell receptor beta chains originate from one sample sequenced in a study of technical replicates of blood from four donors. Clones were read by immunoSEQ multiplex PCR, and TCRdb kept only the in-frame ones, dropping some. This sample has more than 65,000 clones, with 85% to 95% found just once. The sample consisted of T cells isolated from PBMCs. The origin of the receptors is a human donor in good health.

The V call is TRBV7-8, the J call TRBJ1-5; maybe TRBD1 (5 bases). Germline values: CDR1 SGHVS, CDR2 FQNEAQ. The CDR3 is made up of 17 amino acids. Trimming stripped 6 bases from V and 3 bases from J, with 21 bases between. The CDR3 here is CASSGGGRQLLNQPQHF. The DNA of the CDR3 is TGTGCCAGCAGTGGGGGAGGGAGGCAACTTCTCAATCAGCCCCAGCATTTT.

The chain has TRBV5-6 and TRBJ1-5, with D possibly matching TRBD1 (5 bases). The CDR3 contains 12 residues. The ends were cut back, 4 bases at V and 4 bases at J, with 6 bases in the middle. Germline values: CDR1 SGHDT, CDR2 YYEEEE. The CDR3 sequence: CASSQGNQPQHF. The CDR3 DNA reads as TGTGCCAGCAGCCAGGGAAATCAGCCCCAGCATTTT.

The chain employs TRBV14 and TRBJ2-1, with TRBD2 matching 8 bases. Germline CDR1 is SGHDN and CDR2 is FVKESK. J lost 14 bases, V lost 2 bases, and 8 bases had no gene match. CDR3 size: 13 residues. Here the CDR3 reads CASSQRTSIVKFF. CDR3 DNA: TGTGCCAGCAGCCAACGGACTAGCATTGTGAAGTTCTTC.

This clone was recorded only once. The chain couples TRBV11-2 to TRBJ1-5; no clear D. V was shortened by 4 bases and J by 3 bases, with 4 bases between the two germline ends. CDR3 length: 12 amino acids. In germline, CDR1 is SGHAT, CDR2 FQNNGV. This CDR3 is CASSSFNQPQHF. The CDR3 coding sequence is TGTGCCAGCAGCTCGTTCAATCAGCCCCAGCATTTT.

V gene TRBV7-2 combines with J gene TRBJ1-4; weak D call: TRBD1 (6 bases). V shed 1 base and J shed 4 bases, with 10 bases lying between them. The CDR3 is 15 residues long. Germline-derived CDR1 and CDR2 are SGHTA and FQGNSA. The CDR3: CASSLGTGNNEKLFF. The CDR3 region has the DNA TGTGCCAGCAGCTTAGGAACAGGGAATAATGAAAAACTGTTTTTT.

This sequence joins TRBV2 and TRBJ2-3; D not certain. Germline V gives CDR1 SNHLY, CDR2 FYNNEI. V was clipped by 4 bases and J by 4 bases, with 15 bases between them. This CDR3 contains 15 residues. The CDR3 region has the DNA TGTGCCAGCAGTGTAAGGAGTTTGGATGCAGATACGCAGTATTTT. It specifies CASSVRSLDADTQYF.

This chain joins TRBV28 and TRBJ2-1; TRBD1 agrees at 8 bases. CDR1 and CDR2 from the germline V gene are MDHEN and SYDVKM. This CDR3 is built from 15 residues. The trim removed 6 bases at V and 2 bases at J, leaving 6 bases unmatched. The CDR3 DNA reads TGTGCCAGCAGACACGGACAGGGTCCCTACAATGAGCAGTTCTTC. Translating gives CASRHGQGPYNEQFF.

J is TRBJ2-7 and V is TRBV27; weak D call: TRBD2 (6 bases). Per the germline V gene, CDR1 is MNHEY and CDR2 is SMNVEV (reference sequence). This CDR3 has 14 residues. V gave up 4 bases and J gave up 0 bases, with 10 bases separating them. The chain's CDR3 is CASSSRGNSYEQYF. CDR3 in DNA: TGTGCCAGCAGTTCACGGGGGAACTCCTACGAGCAGTACTTC.

V gene TRBV6-5 combines with J gene TRBJ2-7; tentatively, D is TRBD1 (6 bases). Trimming removed 1 base at V and 7 bases at J, with 14 bases between. Germline V gene sequence: CDR1 MNHEY, CDR2 SVGAGI. This CDR3 contains 14 residues. The CDR3 loop reads CASSYFARGYEQYF. The CDR3 DNA follows: TGTGCCAGCAGTTACTTTGCCAGGGGCTATGAGCAGTACTTC.

The rearrangement joins TRBV11-3 to TRBJ1-1, with 9 bases aligning to TRBD1. Trimming removed 5 bases from V and 2 bases from J; junction bases left unmatched: 6. The CDR3 totals 15 residues. Germline V gene lookup returns CDR1 SGHNT and CDR2 YENEEA. The CDR3: CASSRRQGVNTEAFF. DNA for the CDR3: TGTGCCAGCAGCCGTAGACAGGGGGTAAACACTGAAGCTTTCTTT.

J is TRBJ2-1 and V is TRBV5-4; TRBD2 might be the D (6 bases). Germline CDR1 and CDR2: SGHNT and YYREEE (reference sequence). This CDR3 contains 14 residues. Deletions cut 4 bases from V and 4 bases from J, with 12 bases between. CDR3 residues: CASSAGLLYNEQFF. The CDR3 DNA reads TGTGCCAGCAGCGCGGGACTCCTGTACAATGAGCAGTTCTTC.

V and J are TRBV7-9 and TRBJ2-6; 7 bases map to TRBD1. The CDR3 loop spans 19 amino acids. V shed 1 base, J shed 0 bases, and the junction held 9 bases outside the gene matches. The germline V gene encodes CDR1 SEHNR and CDR2 FQNEAQ (reference sequence). CDR3: CASSLGYRGEGSGANVLTF. The CDR3 nucleotides read TGTGCCAGCAGCTTAGGATACAGGGGAGAAGGCTCTGGGGCCAACGTCCTGACTTTC.

The gene calls are TRBV7-9 and TRBJ2-5; TRBD2 agrees at 7 bases. Germline CDR1 and CDR2: SEHNR and FQNEAQ (reference sequence). The CDR3 sequence is 12 residues long. V was pared by 5 bases and J by 5 bases, with 2 bases of the junction left unmatched. As DNA, the CDR3 is TGTGCCAGCAGCCGGGAGGCGGAGACCCAGTACTTC. Residues: CASSREAETQYF.